Listed below are T cell receptor beta chains from one sample, sequenced in a study of T cell clonotyping in hematopoietic cell transplantation. Produced via immunoSEQ multiplex PCR; TCRdb's table is partial and in-frame only. The data show thousands of clones, 37% seen once. Source: peripheral blood mononuclear cells, taken 30 days after allogeneic stem cell transplant. Receptors were obtained from a female patient between 55 and 75 years old who had an allogeneic stem cell transplant, so the T cells may come from the graft donor. Some clones in this sample may be carry-over from other donors' samples. The CDR3 runs from the conserved cysteine through the conserved F or W. Each record gives: V gene, D gene, clone size, J gene, CDR3 DNA, CDR3 protein. The D gene is left open where the match is weak. The size entry is marked missing in some rows and otherwise reads once, few, many or a size class.

>TRBV28|NA|NA|TRBJ1-5
TGTGCCAGTGAGGACAATACACAGCCCCAGCATTTT
CASEDNTQPQHF
>TRBV19|NA|few|TRBJ2-5
TGTGCCAGTAGTCTGGTAGGGGACGAGACCCAGTACTTC
CASSLVGDETQYF
>TRBV29-1|TRBD1|few|TRBJ2-3
TGCAGCGTACAGACAGGGGGCGGAGATACGCAGTATTTT
CSVQTGGGDTQYF
>TRBV4-2|TRBD2|NA|TRBJ2-5
TGTGCCAGTAGCCAATCCTCTAGCGGGGGGCCATGGGAGACCCAGTACTTC
CASSQSSSGGPWETQYF
>TRBV5-6|NA|NA|TRBJ1-6
TGTGCCAGCAGCTTGGCGACAGGAGCACCCCTCCACTTT
CASSLATGAPLHF
>TRBV30|NA|NA|TRBJ1-4
TGTGCCTGGAGTGTCCCGGGACTTGAAAAACTGTTTTTT
CAWSVPGLEKLFF
>TRBV11-2|NA|few|TRBJ1-1
TGTGCCAGCAGCTCCCCTGACGGGGCTGAAGCTTTCTTT
CASSSPDGAEAFF
>TRBV30|TRBD1|NA|TRBJ2-7
TGTGCCTGGATAGGACAGGGTTTCTACGAGCAGTACTTC
CAWIGQGFYEQYF
>TRBV7-9|TRBD1|NA|TRBJ1-2
TGTGCCAGCAGCTTAGCGATTGCGACAGGGCGAGGCTACACCTTC
CASSLAIATGRGYTF
>TRBV6-1|NA|NA|TRBJ2-7
TGTGCCAGCAGTGAATCCGGCAGGCCGGGTGAGCAGTACTTC
CASSESGRPGEQYF
>TRBV19|TRBD1|few|TRBJ2-1
TGTGCCAGTAGCTTCTTCTCGGGACAGGGGTACAATGAGCAGTTCTTC
CASSFFSGQGYNEQFF
>TRBV4-2|NA|NA|TRBJ1-6
TGTGCCAGCAGCCAAGGGGTACAAATGGATTCACCCCTCCACTTT
CASSQGVQMDSPLHF
>TRBV29-1|TRBD1|NA|TRBJ2-5
TGCAGCGTTGCTCCGACAGGGGGCTGGGGAGAGACCCAGTACTTC
CSVAPTGGWGETQYF
>TRBV6-6|TRBD1|medium-sized|TRBJ1-4
TGTGCCAGCAGTGGGGACAGGGGAGTCGAAAAACTGTTTTTT
CASSGDRGVEKLFF